Sequencing of this TCR beta chain was carried out in a study of blood T cell repertoires in COVID-19. Study-wide background: Whether acute or convalescent, the COVID-19 samples came from the United States, Italy and Spain. Sample material is recorded as cDNA or gDNA derived from T cells, B-cell-depleted T cells, or PBMCs.

Enrollment of patients from Seattle took place during active infection, with longitudinal follow-up. CDR1 is SGHTA and CDR2 is FQGTGA in the germline V gene. This CDR3 has 16 amino acids. J gave up 7 bases and V 5 bases, and 10 bases lay outside the gene matches. Authors' processing steps: Quantification of nucleated cells was approximated via reference gene primer amplification. Libraries were prepared by immunoSEQ multiplex PCR; TCRdb keeps only in-frame clonotypes and omits some of them. V, J and clone size are taken as reported in that table, and D and trimming were inferred from the DNA itself. The table records roughly 75,000 clones, around 80% of them present only once.

The TCR sequence derives from a man over 45 with COVID-19, enrolled during active disease. Sequenced: peripheral blood. V gene TRBV7-3 combines with J gene TRBJ2-5, with 13 bases fitting TRBD2. The CDR3 loop is CASSLGLAGDRGTQYF. The DNA for the CDR3 is TGTGCCAGCAGCCTCGGACTAGCGGGAGATCGTGGGACCCAGTACTTC. The full variable domain, rest sourced from reference TRBV7-3 and TRBJ2-5, is GAGVSQTPSNKVTEKGKYVELRCDPISGHTALYWYRQSLGQGPEFLIYFQGTGAADDSGLPNDRFFAVRPEGSVSTLKIQRTERGDSAVYLCASSLGLAGDRGTQYFGPGTRLLVL.